These 28 T cell receptor beta chains came from one sample sequenced in a study of T-cell reconstitution after alpha-beta-depleted transplantation in children. TCRbeta library preparation incorporated unique molecular identifiers. TCRdb re-called the PCR reads with MiXCR, one entry per CDR3 protein. The table lists about 980,000 distinct CDR3 sequences, around 30% of them singletons. This sample comprised PBMCs, mostly from graft donor cells, obtained 360 days after TCRalphabeta/CD19-depleted stem cell transplant. Receptors were obtained from a boy in the first two years of life who had a stem cell transplant for SCID, so the T cells may come from the graft donor.

The chain joins TRBV12-3 or TRBV12-4 to TRBJ2-5; D may be TRBD1 or TRBD2 (8 bases each). V shed 4 bases and J shed 6 bases, with 18 bases lying between them. The CDR3 sequence is 15 residues long. CDR3 sequence (DNA): TGTGCCAGCAGTTCCGGAGCGGGGGACAGGAAGACCCAGTACTTC. Translated: CASSSGAGDRKTQYF.

This clonotype appeared a few times. This chain connects TRBV5-5 to TRBJ2-2; 7 nucleotides agree with TRBD1. The CDR3 is 16 residues long. With 2 bases clipped from V and 6 bases from J, the junction kept 10 bases outside the gene matches. From germline, CDR1 is SGHKS and CDR2 YYEKEE (reference sequence). Here the CDR3 reads CASSFSRAGGAGELFF. The CDR3 DNA sequence: TGTGCCAGCAGCTTTAGTCGGGCAGGGGGTGCCGGGGAGCTGTTTTTT.

In this sample, this clonotype turned up a few times. This chain uses TRBV7-2 with TRBJ2-3; 8 bases match TRBD2. This CDR3 is built from 17 residues. Trimming cost V 9 bases and J 0 bases; bases outside gene matches: 14. Germline V gene lookup returns CDR1 SGHTA and CDR2 FQGNSA. In nucleotides, the CDR3 is TGTGCCAGTTCAGGTGGCGGGGGGCCCTCTAGCACAGATACGCAGTATTTT. Amino acid sequence: CASSGGGGPSSTDTQYF. Full variable domain (missing parts from reference TRBV7-2 and TRBJ2-3): GAGVSQSPSNKVTEKGKDVELRCDPISGHTALYWYRQSLGQGLEFLIYFQGNSAPDKSGLPSDRFSAERTGGSVSTLTIQRTQQEDSAVYLCASSGGGGPSSTDTQYFGPGTRLTVL.

The chain recombines TRBV12-3 or TRBV12-4 with TRBJ2-4, with 10 bases matching TRBD1. The length of the CDR3 is 15 residues. The J segment lost 8 bases and the V segment lost 3 bases, leaving 7 bases of the junction unmatched. The CDR3 nucleotides are TGTGCCAGCAGTTTTTCCGCCGGACAGGGGGACATTCAGTACTTC. This gives the protein CASSFSAGQGDIQYF.

The chain has TRBV5-1 and TRBJ2-1; TRBD1 matches 7 bases. Trimming took 6 bases from V and 9 from J; bases not matched to a gene: 6. CDR3 length: 12 amino acids. CDR1 and CDR2 from the germline V gene are SGHRS and YFSETQ. The CDR3 DNA sequence: TGCGCCAGCACCCCCTCAGGGGGTGAGCAGTTCTTC. This encodes CASTPSGGEQFF.

This clonotype was seen only a few times. The rearrangement joins TRBV30 to TRBJ1-4; D gene unclear. V was pared by 4 bases and J by 4 bases, with 10 bases between. The CDR3 covers 13 residues. Germline V gene sequence: CDR1 GTSNPN, CDR2 SVGIG (reference sequence). CDR3 coding DNA: TGTGCCTGGAATAAGGGCGGTAATGAAAAACTGTTTTTT. Translation: CAWNKGGNEKLFF.

V is TRBV30 and J is TRBJ2-7; D is perhaps TRBD2 (6 bases). Trimming left V 0 bases short and J 6 bases short, with 12 bases between. The CDR3 loop spans 13 amino acids. The germline gives CDR1 GTSNPN, CDR2 SVGIG (reference sequence). CDR3 protein: CAWSVLGGGEQYF. The CDR3 coding sequence is TGTGCCTGGAGTGTACTCGGGGGTGGCGAGCAGTACTTC.

The rearrangement joins TRBV19 to TRBJ1-1, with 7 bases that match TRBD1. The CDR3 totals 15 residues. Trimming removed 6 bases from V and 4 bases from J; junction bases left unmatched: 11. Germline CDR1 reads LNHDA; CDR2 reads SQIVND (reference sequence). CDR3 sequence (DNA): TGTGCCAGTAGCATGGGAGGGGGCAGCGGCACTGAAGCTTTCTTT. Its translation: CASSMGGGSGTEAFF.

This clonotype was detected a few times. The CDR3 loop is CSVESQPGYEQYF. In DNA form, the CDR3 reads TGCAGCGTTGAAAGCCAGCCTGGCTACGAGCAGTACTTC. The chain combines TRBV29-1 with TRBJ2-7; D is undetermined. The CDR3 is 13 amino acids. Germline assignment: CDR1 SQVTM and CDR2 ANQGSEA. V lost 2 bases, J lost 3 bases, and 11 bases lay in between.

V and J are TRBV28 and TRBJ1-2; TRBD1 matches at 7 bases. The junction had 3 bases not matched to a gene; V was cut back by 10 bases and J by 4 bases. Germline V lookup: CDR1 MDHEN, CDR2 SYDVKM. The CDR3 has 11 residues. The chain's CDR3 is CATGTVYGYTF. CDR3 coding DNA: TGTGCCACAGGGACAGTCTATGGCTACACCTTC.

The V and J genes are TRBV24-1 and TRBJ2-2; 13 bases fit TRBD2. Trimming at V came to 4 bases and at J to 2 bases, leaving 6 bases not matched to a gene. Germline values: CDR1 KGHDR, CDR2 SFDVKD. CDR3 length: 18 residues. For the CDR3, the DNA is TGTGCCACCAGTGACCCCGGGACTAGCGGGGTAAACACCGGGGAGCTGTTTTTT. It specifies CATSDPGTSGVNTGELFF.

The V and J genes are TRBV25-1 and TRBJ1-5, with D unclear. CDR3 length equals 15 residues. The V end lost 1 base, the J end lost 3 bases, and 10 bases lay between the germline ends. CDR1 is MGHDK and CDR2 is SYGVNS in the germline V gene. CDR3 loop: CASSESGGYNQPQHF. The CDR3 region has the DNA TGTGCCAGCAGTGAATCTGGAGGGTACAATCAGCCCCAGCATTTT. Full variable domain (missing parts from reference TRBV25-1 and TRBJ1-5): EADIYQTPRYLVIGTGKKITLECSQTMGHDKMYWYQQDPGMELHLIHYSYGVNSTEKGDLSSESTVSRIRTEHFPLTLESARPSHTSQYLCASSESGGYNQPQHFGDGTRLSIL.

The chain uses TRBV7-2 and TRBJ2-7, with D tentatively TRBD1 (5 bases). This CDR3 has 14 residues. From germline, CDR1 is SGHTA and CDR2 FQGNSA. Trimming pared 5 bases from V and 4 bases from J, leaving 15 bases between. In DNA, the CDR3 is TGTGCCAGCAGCACGGACCTAAGGGGTTACGAGCAGTACTTC. Residues: CASSTDLRGYEQYF.

The CDR3 region has the DNA TGTGCCAGCAGCTCCAGGGGGTACTACACCGGGGAGCTGTTTTTT. Translated: CASSSRGYYTGELFF. V is TRBV7-2 and J is TRBJ2-2; TRBD1 agrees at 7 bases. The CDR3 is made up of 15 amino acids. After removal of 4 bases from V and 3 bases from J, the junction contained 5 bases not matched to a gene. The germline CDR1 and CDR2 sequences are SGHTA and FQGNSA.

The genes are TRBV20-1 and TRBJ1-2; 10 bases align to TRBD1. The germline gives CDR1 DFQATT, CDR2 SNEGSKA (reference sequence). The CDR3 has 14 amino acids. The junction had 10 bases not matched to a gene; V was cut back by 4 bases and J by 8 bases. In DNA, the CDR3 is TGCAGTGCTACAATGAGGGACAGGGGTTTCGGCTACACCTTC. Amino acid sequence: CSATMRDRGFGYTF.

This clonotype was observed a few times. V and J are TRBV5-1 and TRBJ1-4, with TRBD1 identical over 7 bases. Germline V CDR1 and CDR2: SGHRS, YFSETQ. V shed 6 bases, J shed 7 bases, and the junction held 9 bases outside the gene matches. The CDR3 runs 14 residues. The CDR3 coding sequence is TGCGCCAGCAAGGATGGGACAGTTGGTGAAAAACTGTTTTTT. This codes for CASKDGTVGEKLFF.

The chain carries TRBV12-3 or TRBV12-4 and TRBJ2-3, with 7 bases identical to TRBD2. The trim removed 4 bases at V and 1 base at J, leaving 8 bases unmatched. The length of the CDR3 is 16 residues. CDR3 sequence: CASSSHLGGGTDTQYF. The CDR3 DNA reads TGTGCCAGCAGTTCCCACCTGGGGGGGGGCACAGATACGCAGTATTTT.

This sequence joins TRBV15 and TRBJ2-1, with 8 bases lining up with TRBD2. The CDR3 is 16 amino acids. Germline V gene sequence: CDR1 LNHNV, CDR2 YYDKDF (reference sequence). J was trimmed by 10 bases and V by 5 bases; bases with no gene match: 16. CDR3 in amino acids: CATSQSPGLGLREQFF. The CDR3 nucleotides are TGTGCCACCAGCCAATCCCCGGGACTAGGCTTACGGGAGCAGTTCTTC.

The chain joins TRBV20-1 to TRBJ2-4, with D hard to call. The CDR3 is 12 residues long. V was trimmed by 3 bases and J by 4 bases, leaving 7 bases between them. CDR1 and CDR2 (germline): DFQATT, SNEGSKA (reference sequence). CDR3 DNA: TGCAGTGCTAGTAGTCTAAAAAACATTCAGTACTTC. Its translation is CSASSLKNIQYF.

This clonotype was counted a few times. The chain uses TRBV12-3 or TRBV12-4 and TRBJ2-3, with a tentative D call TRBD2 (5 bases). The CDR3 has 13 amino acids. V was cut by 3 bases and J by 6 bases, with 10 bases left in between. DNA for the CDR3: TGTGCCAGCAGTTTTCTAGCCGTTGATACGCAGTATTTT. Protein: CASSFLAVDTQYF.

The chain carries TRBV5-1 and TRBJ1-4; 8 nucleotides align to TRBD1. Germline assignment: CDR1 SGHRS and CDR2 YFSETQ. CDR3 length: 12 residues. With V trimmed by 3 bases and J by 10 bases, 2 bases remained unmatched. For the CDR3, the DNA is TGCGCCAGCAGCTCCGGACAGGGAAAACTGTTTTTT. It encodes CASSSGQGKLFF.

The genes are TRBV4-2 and TRBJ2-2; the D is unclear. The CDR3 contains 15 residues. The V gene's germline CDR1 is LGHNA and CDR2 YNFKEQ. V dropped 3 bases and J dropped 0 bases, with 8 bases sitting between them. The CDR3 protein is CASSQGLANTGELFF. The CDR3 DNA follows: TGTGCCAGCAGCCAGGGGTTGGCGAACACCGGGGAGCTGTTTTTT.

In this sample, this clonotype turned up a few times. V is TRBV12-3 or TRBV12-4 and J is TRBJ2-4; D is uncertain. V was cut by 5 bases and J by 0 bases, with 14 bases left in between. This CDR3 has 16 amino acids. CDR3 coding DNA: TGTGCCAGCAGTCCAGCACTGGGGTTAGCCAAAAACATTCAGTACTTC. Encoded protein: CASSPALGLAKNIQYF.

This clonotype was recorded a few times. V is TRBV7-8 and J is TRBJ2-1; 15 bases are a match to TRBD2. This CDR3 has 19 amino acids. The junction had 9 bases not matched to a gene; V was cut back by 4 bases and J by 2 bases. The germline CDR1 and CDR2 sequences are SGHVS and FQNEAQ. The CDR3 sequence is CASSSRTSGGARAYNEQFF. The CDR3 DNA follows: TGTGCCAGCAGCTCCCGGACTAGCGGGGGGGCCAGGGCCTACAATGAGCAGTTCTTC.

The chain combines TRBV9 with TRBJ2-1; D assignment may be TRBD1 or TRBD2 (5 bases each). There are 17 residues in the CDR3. Trimming pared 0 bases from V and 9 bases from J, leaving 22 bases between. Germline CDR1 and CDR2: SGDLS and YYNGEE. CDR3 protein: CASSVDPFGTGAIEQFF. The CDR3 DNA is TGTGCCAGCAGCGTAGATCCGTTCGGGACCGGGGCTATTGAGCAGTTCTTC.

This clonotype was observed a few times. The rearrangement uses TRBV6-1 and TRBJ2-2; a weak D match, TRBD2 (6 bases). CDR3 length: 13 residues. Germline V CDR1 and CDR2: MNHNS, SASEGT. Between the trimmed V and J ends, which lost 11 bases and 3 bases, there was a span of 13 bases. The CDR3 here is CACGTLDTGELFF. The CDR3 DNA sequence: TGTGCCTGCGGGACTCTAGACACCGGGGAGCTGTTTTTT.

The V and J genes are TRBV6-5 and TRBJ2-7; TRBD2 agrees at 8 bases. V lost 4 bases and J lost 4; bases outside the gene matches: 21. The CDR3 length is 19 residues. The germline gives CDR1 MNHEY, CDR2 SVGAGI. This CDR3 reads CASSFPRGAGGPTPYEQYF. CDR3 sequence (DNA): TGTGCCAGCAGTTTCCCGAGGGGGGCGGGGGGCCCAACCCCGTACGAGCAGTACTTC.

The J gene is TRBJ1-2, the V gene TRBV5-1, with 9 bases identical to TRBD1. CDR3 length: 15 amino acids. V was clipped by 4 bases and J by 5 bases; unmatched bases: 9. Germline CDR1 is SGHRS and CDR2 is YFSETQ. The CDR3 DNA follows: TGCGCCAGCAGCCCCGCGGACAGGGGCCCATATGGCTACACCTTC. This codes for CASSPADRGPYGYTF.